This TCR beta chain is from a study of early T cells in non-severe SARS-CoV-2 infection. Study as a whole: The input, bulk RNA from unsorted whole blood, was sequenced, and chains were unpaired. Overall study findings and caveats: Lookups in VDJdb leaned toward anti-spike CD8 responses and missed private and CD4 specificities.

Individual cDNA molecules received unique molecular identifiers during library preparation. In TCRdb, the 5' RACE reads were re-called with MiXCR into one record per CDR3 protein. The table lists fewer than 100,000 distinct CDR3 sequences, 11% of them singletons. About this clonotype: Its antigen is not identified.

Per germline, CDR1 SGDLS and CDR2 YYNGEE. Trimming shortened V by 1 base and J by 2 bases, and 6 bases separated the two germline ends. The CDR3 has 13 residues. Sequencing was done on a sample of whole blood. The chain uses TRBV9 and TRBJ2-5, with D maybe TRBD1 (6 bases). This TCR was recovered from an adult who was a healthcare worker with PCR-confirmed SARS-CoV-2 infection or an uninfected control (not recorded which). CDR3: CASSVTGQETQYF. The CDR3, as DNA: TGTGCCAGCAGCGTAACAGGGCAAGAGACCCAGTACTTC.